The clone carrying this T cell receptor beta chain was found many times. These data originate in a study of T cells in Graves' hyperthyroidism and ophthalmopathy. V was trimmed by 8 bases and J by 0 bases, leaving 10 bases between them. Germline V CDR1 and CDR2: PRHDT, FYEKMQ (reference sequence). The CDR3 is 14 amino acids. TCR beta CDR3 sequences were amplified from RNA transcripts. First-round RT-PCR with HTBI primers amplified the TCR CDR3 region. In TCRdb, the multiplex PCR reads were re-called with MiXCR into one record per CDR3 protein. Of a few hundred thousand distinct CDR3 sequences listed, roughly 18% are singletons.

Sequenced input: blood. The sequence was collected from a man in his forties with Graves' hyperthyroidism. The chain employs TRBV13 and TRBJ1-4; D gene ambiguous. CDR3 DNA: TGTGCCAGCGGTCAGGAGACAACTAATGAAAAACTGTTTTTT. Its translation: CASGQETTNEKLFF.